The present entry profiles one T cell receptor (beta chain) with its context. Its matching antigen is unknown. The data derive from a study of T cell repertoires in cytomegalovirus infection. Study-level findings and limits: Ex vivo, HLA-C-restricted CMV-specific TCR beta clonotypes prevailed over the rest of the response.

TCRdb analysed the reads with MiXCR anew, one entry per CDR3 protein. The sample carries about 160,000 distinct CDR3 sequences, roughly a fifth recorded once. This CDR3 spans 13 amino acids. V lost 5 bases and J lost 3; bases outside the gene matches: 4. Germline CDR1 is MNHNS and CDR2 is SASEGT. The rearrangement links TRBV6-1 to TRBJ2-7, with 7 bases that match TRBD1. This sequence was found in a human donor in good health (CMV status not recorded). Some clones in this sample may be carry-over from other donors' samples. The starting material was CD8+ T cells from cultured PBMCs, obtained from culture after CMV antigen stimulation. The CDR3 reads CASSSRGSYEQYF. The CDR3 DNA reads TGTGCCAGCAGTAGCAGGGGGAGCTACGAGCAGTACTTC.